This TCR beta chain was found in a study of cytomegalovirus exposure and HLA in healthy donors. With 60 Vbeta and 13 Jbeta primers, the PCR was carried out. This table comes from immunoSEQ multiplex PCR, and its TCRdb copy is limited to in-frame clones, with some not included. The sample carries under 200,000 clones, 80% to 90% recorded once. Germline lookup yields CDR1 SGHTA and CDR2 FQGNSA. V lost 0 bases and J 6 bases, leaving 8 bases between the germline ends. The CDR3 is 14 residues long. The sequencing sample was made of PBMCs. The chain combines TRBV7-2 with TRBJ1-4, with D maybe TRBD1 (6 bases). The sequence derives from a man younger than 30 in good health and CMV-seronegative. The CDR3 coding sequence is TGTGCCAGCAGCTTAGCTCAGGGGTATGAAAAACTGTTTTTT. Protein sequence: CASSLAQGYEKLFF.